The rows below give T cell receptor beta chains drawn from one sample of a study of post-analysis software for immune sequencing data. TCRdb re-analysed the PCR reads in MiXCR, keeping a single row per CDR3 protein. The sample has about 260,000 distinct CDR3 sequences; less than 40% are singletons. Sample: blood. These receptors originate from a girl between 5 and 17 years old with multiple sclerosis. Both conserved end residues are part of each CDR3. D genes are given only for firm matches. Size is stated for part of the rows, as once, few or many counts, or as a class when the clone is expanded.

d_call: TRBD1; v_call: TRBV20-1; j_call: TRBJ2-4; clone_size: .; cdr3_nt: TGCAGTGCGGACAGGGGGCGGCCAAACATTCAGTACTTC; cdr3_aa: CSADRGRPNIQYF
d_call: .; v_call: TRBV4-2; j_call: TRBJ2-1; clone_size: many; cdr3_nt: TGTGCCAGCAGCCAAACCCATCACCCCTCCTACAATGAGCAGTTCTTC; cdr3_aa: CASSQTHHPSYNEQFF
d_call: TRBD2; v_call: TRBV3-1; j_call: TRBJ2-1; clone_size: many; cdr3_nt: TGTGCCAGCCTGCTAGCGGGGCGACCCAATGAGCAGTTCTTC; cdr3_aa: CASLLAGRPNEQFF
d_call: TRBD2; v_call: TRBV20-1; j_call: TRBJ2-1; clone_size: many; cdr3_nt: TGCAGTGCTTCGAGCGGGAGTTCCCACAATGAGCAGTTCTTC; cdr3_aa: CSASSGSSHNEQFF
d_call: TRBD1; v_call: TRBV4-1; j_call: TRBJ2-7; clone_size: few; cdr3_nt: TGCGCCAGCAGCCTTGCACCGGGACAGGCATACGAGCAGTACTTC; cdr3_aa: CASSLAPGQAYEQYF
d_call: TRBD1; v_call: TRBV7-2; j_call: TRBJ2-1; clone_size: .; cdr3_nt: TGTGCCAGCAGCTTAGTAGGGACAGGGGGGTACAATGAGCAGTTCTTC; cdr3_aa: CASSLVGTGGYNEQFF
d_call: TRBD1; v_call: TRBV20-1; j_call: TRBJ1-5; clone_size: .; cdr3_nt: TGCAGTGCTGCCCGGGACAGGGCGCGAGATCAGCCCCAGCATTTT; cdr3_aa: CSAARDRARDQPQHF
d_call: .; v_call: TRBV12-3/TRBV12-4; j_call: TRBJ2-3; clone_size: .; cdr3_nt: TGTGCCAACAGTCTAGGGGGGAATGTAGATACGCAGTATTTT; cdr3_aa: CANSLGGNVDTQYF
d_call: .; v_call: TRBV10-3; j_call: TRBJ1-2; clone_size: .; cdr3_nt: TGTGCCATCACAGCAGGATCCTATGGCTACACCTTC; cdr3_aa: CAITAGSYGYTF
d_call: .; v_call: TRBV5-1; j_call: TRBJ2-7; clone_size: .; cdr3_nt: TGCGCCAGCAGCTACAACACTGTTACCTACGAGCAGTACTTC; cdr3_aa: CASSYNTVTYEQYF
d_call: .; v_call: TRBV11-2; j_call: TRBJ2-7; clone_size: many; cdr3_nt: TGTGCCAGCAGCCTTCTCCTCTCCTACGAGCAGTACTTC; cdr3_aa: CASSLLLSYEQYF
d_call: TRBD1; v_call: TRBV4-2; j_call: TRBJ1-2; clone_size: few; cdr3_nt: TGTGCCAGCAGCCAGCTAGGACAGGGGGGAAACTATGGCTACACCTTC; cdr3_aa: CASSQLGQGGNYGYTF
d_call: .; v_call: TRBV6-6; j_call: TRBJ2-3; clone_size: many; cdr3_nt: TGTGCCAGCAGCACACAGGGAACGCAGTATTTT; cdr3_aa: CASSTQGTQYF
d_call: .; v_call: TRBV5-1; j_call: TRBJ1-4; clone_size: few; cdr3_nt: TGCGCCAGCAGACCGGGGGGGCAGACTAATGAAAAACTGTTTTTT; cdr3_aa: CASRPGGQTNEKLFF
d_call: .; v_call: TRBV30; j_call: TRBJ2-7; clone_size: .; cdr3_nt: TGTGCCTGGAGTGTATTCCTAGGTCCACACTCCTACGAGCAGTACTTC; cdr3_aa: CAWSVFLGPHSYEQYF
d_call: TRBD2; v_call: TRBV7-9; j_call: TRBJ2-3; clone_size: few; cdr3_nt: TGTGCCGCCGGGGGACTAGCGGGGGTGAACACAGATACGCAGTATTTT; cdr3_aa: CAAGGLAGVNTDTQYF
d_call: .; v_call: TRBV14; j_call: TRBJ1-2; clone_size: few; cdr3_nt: TGTGCCAGCAGCCAAGAACCGGGCCGGAGCTACACCTTC; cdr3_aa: CASSQEPGRSYTF
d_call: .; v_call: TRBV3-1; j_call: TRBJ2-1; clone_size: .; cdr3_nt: TGTGCCAGCAGCCGGGCCGTCGGTCCCCTCAATGAGCAGTTCTTC; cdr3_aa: CASSRAVGPLNEQFF
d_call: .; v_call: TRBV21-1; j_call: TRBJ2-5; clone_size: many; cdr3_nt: TGTGCCAGCACCATCACTTGCGGGTACCAAGAGACCCAGTACTTC; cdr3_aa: CASTITCGYQETQYF
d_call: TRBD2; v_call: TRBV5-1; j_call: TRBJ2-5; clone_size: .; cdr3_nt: TGCGCCAGCAGCTTGTTGGCGGGGGAAGAGGCCCAGTACTTC; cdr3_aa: CASSLLAGEEAQYF
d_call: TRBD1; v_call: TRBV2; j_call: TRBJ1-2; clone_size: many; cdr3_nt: TGTGCCAGCAGTGAAACCCTGGGACAGGGACATGGCTACACCTTC; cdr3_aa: CASSETLGQGHGYTF
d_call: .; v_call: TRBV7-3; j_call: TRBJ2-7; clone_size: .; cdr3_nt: TGTGCCAGCAGCTTAAAGGGCACGAGCTCCTACAATGAGCAGTACTTC; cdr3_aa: CASSLKGTSSYNEQYF
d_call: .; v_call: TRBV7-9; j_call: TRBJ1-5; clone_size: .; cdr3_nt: TGTGCCAGCAGCCCGGTACAGGGTAGCAATCAGCCCCAGCATTTT; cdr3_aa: CASSPVQGSNQPQHF
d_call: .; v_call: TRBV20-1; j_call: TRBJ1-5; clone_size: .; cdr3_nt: TGCAGTGCCCTAAGGGAGGGTTTTAGCAATCAGCCCCAGCATTTT; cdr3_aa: CSALREGFSNQPQHF
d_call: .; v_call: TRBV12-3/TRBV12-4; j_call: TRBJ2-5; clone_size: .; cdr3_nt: TGTGCCAGCAGACCCGGGCCCGTGGAGACCCAGTACTTC; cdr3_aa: CASRPGPVETQYF
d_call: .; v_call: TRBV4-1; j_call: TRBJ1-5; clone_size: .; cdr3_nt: TGCGCCAGCAGCCAAGATCGGGGGATTAGTGCATATCAGCCCCAGCATTTT; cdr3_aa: CASSQDRGISAYQPQHF
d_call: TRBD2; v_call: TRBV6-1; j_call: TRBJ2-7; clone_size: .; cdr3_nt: TGTGCCAGCAGTGAAAACGGGAGGGCCTACGAGCAGTACTTC; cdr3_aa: CASSENGRAYEQYF
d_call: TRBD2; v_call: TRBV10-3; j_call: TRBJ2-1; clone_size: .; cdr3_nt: TGTGCCATCAGTTCTAGCGGGTTAAGCTCCCACAATGAGCAGTTCTTC; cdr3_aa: CAISSSGLSSHNEQFF
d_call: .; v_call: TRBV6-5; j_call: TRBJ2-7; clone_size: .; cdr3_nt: TGTGCCAGCAGTCCACGTTCGGACTACGAGCAGTACTTC; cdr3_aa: CASSPRSDYEQYF
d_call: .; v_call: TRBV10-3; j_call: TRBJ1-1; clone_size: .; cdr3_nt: TGTGCCATCAGTGACCCGGGGGACGAAACCTTGAACACTGAAGCTTTCTTT; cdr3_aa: CAISDPGDETLNTEAFF
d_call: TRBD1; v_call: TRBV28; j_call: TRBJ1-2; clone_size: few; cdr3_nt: TGTGCCAGCAGAATAGGACAGGTGGGGGGCTACACCTTC; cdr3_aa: CASRIGQVGGYTF
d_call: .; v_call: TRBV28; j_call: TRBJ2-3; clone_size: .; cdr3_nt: TGTGCCAGCAGACCCTGGACCCTAACGGGGGATACGCAGTATTTT; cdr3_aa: CASRPWTLTGDTQYF
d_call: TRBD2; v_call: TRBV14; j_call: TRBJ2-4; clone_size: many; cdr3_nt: TGTGCCAGCAGCCAAGGACTAGCGGGAGGGGACATTCAGTACTTC; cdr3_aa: CASSQGLAGGDIQYF
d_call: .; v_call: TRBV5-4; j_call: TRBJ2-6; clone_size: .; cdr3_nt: TGTGCCAGCAGCTTGGCCGGGCGCTCTGGGGCCAACGTCCTGACTTTC; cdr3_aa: CASSLAGRSGANVLTF
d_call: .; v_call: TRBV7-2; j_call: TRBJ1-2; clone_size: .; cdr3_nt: TGTGCCAGCAGCTTCGGGGCACATGGCTACACCTTC; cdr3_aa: CASSFGAHGYTF
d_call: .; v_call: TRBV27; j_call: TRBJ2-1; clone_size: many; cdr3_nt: TGTGCCAGCAGTTTCGGACGGGGGACAAATGAGCAGTTCTTC; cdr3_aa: CASSFGRGTNEQFF
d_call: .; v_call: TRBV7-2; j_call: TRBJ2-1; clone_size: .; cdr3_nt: TGTGCCAGCAGCTTAGTACACAGCTCCTACAATGAGCAGTTCTTC; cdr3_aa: CASSLVHSSYNEQFF
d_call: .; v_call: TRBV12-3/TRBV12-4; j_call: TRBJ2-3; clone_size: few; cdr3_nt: TGTGCCAGCAGGGGGGCCACAGATACGCAGTATTTT; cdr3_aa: CASRGATDTQYF